This T cell receptor (beta chain) was observed in a study of blood T cell repertoires in COVID-19. At the level of the study: Specimens from acute and convalescent COVID-19 originated in the United States, Italy and Spain.

This clone has just one count. Data came from immunoSEQ multiplex PCR; TCRdb stores just in-frame clones and leaves some out. The data hold about 68,000 clones, with approximately 83% observed a single time. There are 16 residues in the CDR3. Germline CDR1 is LGHDT and CDR2 is YNNKEL (reference sequence). Trimming took 0 bases from V and 7 from J; bases not matched to a gene: 11. Material: peripheral blood. The rearrangement uses TRBV3-1 (or the pseudogene TRBV3-2) and TRBJ2-7; 8 nucleotides line up with TRBD2. The sequence derives from an older woman with acute or convalescent COVID-19. CDR3 sequence (DNA): TGTGCCAGCAGCCAAGAGAGACTAGCGATATCCGAAGAGCAGTACTTC. It yields the protein CASSQERLAISEEQYF.